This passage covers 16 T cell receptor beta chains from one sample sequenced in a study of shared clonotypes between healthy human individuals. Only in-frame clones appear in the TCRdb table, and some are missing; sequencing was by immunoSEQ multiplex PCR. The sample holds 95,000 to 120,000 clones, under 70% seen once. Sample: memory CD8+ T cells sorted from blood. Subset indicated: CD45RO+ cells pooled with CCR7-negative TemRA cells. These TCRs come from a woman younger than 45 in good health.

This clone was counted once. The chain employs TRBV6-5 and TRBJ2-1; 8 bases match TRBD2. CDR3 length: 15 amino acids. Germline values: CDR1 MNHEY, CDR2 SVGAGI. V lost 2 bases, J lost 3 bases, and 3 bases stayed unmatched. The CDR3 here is CASSYSGSLYNEQFF. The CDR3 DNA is TGTGCCAGCAGTTACAGCGGGAGTCTCTACAATGAGCAGTTCTTC.

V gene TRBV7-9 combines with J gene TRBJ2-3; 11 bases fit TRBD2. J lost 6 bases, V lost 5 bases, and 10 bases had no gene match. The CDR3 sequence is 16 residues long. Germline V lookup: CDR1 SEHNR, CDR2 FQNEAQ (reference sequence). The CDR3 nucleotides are TGTGCCAGCAGCCCAATTAGCGGGAGGGGAGGCGATACGCAGTATTTT. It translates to CASSPISGRGGDTQYF.

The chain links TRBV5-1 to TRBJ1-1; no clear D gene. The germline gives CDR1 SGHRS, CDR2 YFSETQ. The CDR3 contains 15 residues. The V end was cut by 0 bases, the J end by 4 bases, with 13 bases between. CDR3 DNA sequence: TGCGCCAGCAGCTTGGAGGCTGGGGTCGCCACTGAAGCTTTCTTT. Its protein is CASSLEAGVATEAFF.

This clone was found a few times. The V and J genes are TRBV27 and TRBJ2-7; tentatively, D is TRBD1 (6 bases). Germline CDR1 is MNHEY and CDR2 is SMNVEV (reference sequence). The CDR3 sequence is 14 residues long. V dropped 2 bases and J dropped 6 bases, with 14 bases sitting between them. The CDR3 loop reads CASSLQGPRGEQYF. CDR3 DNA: TGTGCCAGCAGTTTACAGGGGCCACGGGGCGAGCAGTACTTC.

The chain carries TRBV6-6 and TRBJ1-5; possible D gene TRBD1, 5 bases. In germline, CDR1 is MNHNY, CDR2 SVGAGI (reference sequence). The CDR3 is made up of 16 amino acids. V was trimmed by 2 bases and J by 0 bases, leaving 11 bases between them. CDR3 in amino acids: CASSYGTEYSNQPQHF. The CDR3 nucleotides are TGTGCCAGCAGTTACGGGACCGAATATAGCAATCAGCCCCAGCATTTT.

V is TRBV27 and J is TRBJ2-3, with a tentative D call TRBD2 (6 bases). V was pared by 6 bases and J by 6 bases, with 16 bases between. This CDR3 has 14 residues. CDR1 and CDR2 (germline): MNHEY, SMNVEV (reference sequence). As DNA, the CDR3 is TGTGCCAGCAGACCGACTAGAAGGGCGGATACGCAGTATTTT. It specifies CASRPTRRADTQYF.

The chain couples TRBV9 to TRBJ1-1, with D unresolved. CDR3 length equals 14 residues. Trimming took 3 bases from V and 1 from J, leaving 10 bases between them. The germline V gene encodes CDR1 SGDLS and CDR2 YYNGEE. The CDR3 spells CASSDLARNTEAFF. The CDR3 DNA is TGTGCCAGCAGCGACCTGGCTCGGAACACTGAAGCTTTCTTT.

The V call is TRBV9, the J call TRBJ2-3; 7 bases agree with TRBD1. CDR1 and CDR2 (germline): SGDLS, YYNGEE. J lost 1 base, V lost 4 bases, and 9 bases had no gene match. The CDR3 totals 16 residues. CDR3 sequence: CASSFEQGTRTDTQYF. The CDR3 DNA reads TGTGCCAGCAGCTTCGAACAGGGGACCCGCACAGATACGCAGTATTTT.

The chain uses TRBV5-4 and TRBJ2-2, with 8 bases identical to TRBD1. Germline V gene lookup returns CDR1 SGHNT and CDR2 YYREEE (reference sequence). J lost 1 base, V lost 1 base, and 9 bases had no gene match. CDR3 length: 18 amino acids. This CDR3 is CASSLSHSGTGNTGELFF. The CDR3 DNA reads TGTGCCAGCAGCTTGTCACATTCGGGGACAGGGAACACCGGGGAGCTGTTTTTT.

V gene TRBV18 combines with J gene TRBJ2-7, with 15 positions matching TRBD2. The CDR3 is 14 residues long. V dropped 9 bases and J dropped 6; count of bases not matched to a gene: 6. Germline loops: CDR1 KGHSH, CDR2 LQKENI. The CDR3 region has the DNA TGTGCCAGTTCCCAGGGACTAGCGGGAGGCGAGCAGTACTTC. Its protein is CASSQGLAGGEQYF.

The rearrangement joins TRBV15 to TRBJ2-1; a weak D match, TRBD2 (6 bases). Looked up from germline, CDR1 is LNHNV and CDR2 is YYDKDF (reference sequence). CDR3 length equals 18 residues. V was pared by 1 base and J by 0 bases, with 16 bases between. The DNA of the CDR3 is TGTGCCACCAGCAGAGGTCATAGACGGGAGAGCTCCTACAATGAGCAGTTCTTC. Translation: CATSRGHRRESSYNEQFF. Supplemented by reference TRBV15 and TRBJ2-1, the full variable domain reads DAMVIQNPRYQVTQFGKPVTLSCSQTLNHNVMYWYQQKSSQAPKLLFHYYDKDFNNEADTPDNFQSRRPNTSFCFLDIRSPGLGDTAMYLCATSRGHRRESSYNEQFFGPGTRLTVL.

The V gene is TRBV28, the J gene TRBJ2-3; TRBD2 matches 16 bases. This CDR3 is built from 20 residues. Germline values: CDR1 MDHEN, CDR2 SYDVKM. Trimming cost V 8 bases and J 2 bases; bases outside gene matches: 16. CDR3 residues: CASELGTSGRALYSTDTQYF. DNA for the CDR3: TGTGCCAGCGAACTAGGGACTAGCGGGAGGGCCCTCTACTCCACAGATACGCAGTATTTT. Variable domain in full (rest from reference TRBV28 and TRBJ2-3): DVKVTQSSRYLVKRTGEKVFLECVQDMDHENMFWYRQDPGLGLRLIYFSYDVKMKEKGDIPEGYSVSREKKERFSLILESASTNQTSMYLCASELGTSGRALYSTDTQYFGPGTRLTVL.

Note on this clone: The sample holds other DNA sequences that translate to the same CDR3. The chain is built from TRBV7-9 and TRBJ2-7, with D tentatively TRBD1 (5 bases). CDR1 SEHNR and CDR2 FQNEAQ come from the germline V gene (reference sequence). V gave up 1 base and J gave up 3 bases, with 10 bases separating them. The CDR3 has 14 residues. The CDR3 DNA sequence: TGTGCCAGCAGCTTAGGGGCCAGGGACTACGAGCAGTACTTC. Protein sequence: CASSLGARDYEQYF.

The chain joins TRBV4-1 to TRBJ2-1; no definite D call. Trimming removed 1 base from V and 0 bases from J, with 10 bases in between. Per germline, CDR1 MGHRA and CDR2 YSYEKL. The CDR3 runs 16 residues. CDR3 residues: CASSQANLVSYNEQFF. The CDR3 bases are TGCGCCAGCAGCCAAGCTAATCTCGTCTCCTACAATGAGCAGTTCTTC.

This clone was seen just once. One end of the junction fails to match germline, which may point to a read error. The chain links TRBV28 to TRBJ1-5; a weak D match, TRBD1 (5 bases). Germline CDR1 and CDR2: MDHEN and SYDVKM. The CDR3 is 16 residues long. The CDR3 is CATSDATVGSNQPQHF. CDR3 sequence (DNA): TGTGCCACCAGTGATGCGACAGTGGGGAGCAATCAGCCCCAGCATTTT.

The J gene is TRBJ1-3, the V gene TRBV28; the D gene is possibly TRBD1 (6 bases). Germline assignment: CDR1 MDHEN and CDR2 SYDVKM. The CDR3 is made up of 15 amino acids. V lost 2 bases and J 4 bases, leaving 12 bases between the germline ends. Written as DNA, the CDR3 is TGTGCCAGCAGTTTACGGGGGGCGAAAGGAAACACCATATATTTT. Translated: CASSLRGAKGNTIYF. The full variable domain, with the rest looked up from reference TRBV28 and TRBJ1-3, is DVKVTQSSRYLVKRTGEKVFLECVQDMDHENMFWYRQDPGLGLRLIYFSYDVKMKEKGDIPEGYSVSREKKERFSLILESASTNQTSMYLCASSLRGAKGNTIYFGEGSWLTVV.